These 9 T cell receptor beta chains came from one sample sequenced in a study of cytomegalovirus exposure and HLA in healthy donors. The study ran its PCR with 60 Vbeta and 13 Jbeta primers. Repertoires were generated with immunoSEQ multiplex PCR, while TCRdb's copy carries only in-frame clones and drops some. The sample carries under 200,000 clones, approximately 88% recorded once. Specimen: PBMCs. These receptors were obtained from a boy between 2 and 10 years old in good health and CMV-seronegative.

The rearrangement links TRBV27 to TRBJ2-5, with D maybe TRBD1 (5 bases). TRBJ2-7 explains the end of the DNA better; the J call may be wrong. Germline V gives CDR1 MNHEY, CDR2 SMNVEV (reference sequence). This CDR3 comprises 14 residues. CDR3 nucleotides: TGTGCCAGCAGTCTGAGAAGGGGAAACTACGAGCAGTACTTC. Its translation: CASSLRRGNYEQYF.

The V call is TRBV19, the J call TRBJ1-1, with no clear D. V was shortened by 6 bases and J by 1 base, with 9 bases between the two germline ends. CDR1 is LNHDA, CDR2 SQIVND, per germline (reference sequence). The CDR3 loop spans 13 amino acids. DNA for the CDR3: TGTGCCAGTAGCGAAGAGAGGAACACTGAAGCTTTCTTT. Translating gives CASSEERNTEAFF.

The gene calls are TRBV5-1 and TRBJ2-7, with 12 bases identical to TRBD1. Germline trimming cut 4 bases from V and 2 bases from J; bases unmatched to any gene: 4. This CDR3 has 15 residues. CDR1 is SGHRS, CDR2 YFSETQ, per germline. CDR3 protein: CASSPGQGAAYEQYF. CDR3 DNA sequence: TGCGCCAGCAGCCCGGGACAGGGGGCTGCCTACGAGCAGTACTTC.

V gene TRBV28 combines with J gene TRBJ2-5, with D possibly being TRBD1 (6 bases). V was shortened by 6 bases and J by 5 bases, with 19 bases between the two germline ends. Germline V gene sequence: CDR1 MDHEN, CDR2 SYDVKM. This CDR3 is built from 15 residues. The CDR3 DNA is TGTGCCAGCAGGTCTCAAACAGGGTTGAGGGAGACCCAGTACTTC. This encodes CASRSQTGLRETQYF.

The chain's CDR3 is CASSLDRVAYNEQFF. CDR3 DNA: TGTGCCAGCAGCTTAGATCGGGTTGCCTACAATGAGCAGTTCTTC. The chain is built from TRBV13 and TRBJ2-1; unclear D gene. The CDR3 is made up of 15 amino acids. Germline CDR1 reads PRHDT; CDR2 reads FYEKMQ (reference sequence). Trimming took off 1 base at V and 2 bases at J, with 9 bases between the two ends. Based on the CDR3 plus reference TRBV13 and TRBJ2-1, the full variable domain is AAGVIQSPRHLIKEKRETATLKCYPIPRHDTVYWYQQGPGQDPQFLISFYEKMQSDKGSIPDRFSAQQFSDYHSELNMSSLELGDSALYFCASSLDRVAYNEQFFGPGTRLTVL.

The chain joins TRBV27 to TRBJ2-2; 11 bases are a match to TRBD1. Germline V CDR1 and CDR2: MNHEY, SMNVEV (reference sequence). The CDR3 is made up of 18 amino acids. Trimming removed 7 bases from V and 4 bases from J; junction bases left unmatched: 14. The CDR3 DNA is TGTGCCAGCACTGTACTGACTGGACAGGGGGCGGGCACCGGGGAGCTGTTTTTT. Its protein is CASTVLTGQGAGTGELFF.

This chain uses TRBV5-5 with TRBJ1-5, with 7 nucleotides matching TRBD1. The CDR3 is 15 residues long. After removal of 0 bases from V and 3 bases from J, the junction contained 3 bases not matched to a gene. Germline V CDR1 and CDR2: SGHKS, YYEKEE (reference sequence). The CDR3 bases are TGTGCCAGCAGCTTGGGGACAGGTATCAATCAGCCCCAGCATTTT. Translation: CASSLGTGINQPQHF.

The rearrangement uses TRBV4-1 and TRBJ2-7; 11 nucleotides agree with TRBD1. The CDR3 totals 16 residues. V trimming: 3 bases; J trimming: 1 base; junction bases outside the gene matches: 5. Germline V gives CDR1 MGHRA, CDR2 YSYEKL. The CDR3 sequence is CASSHVGQGASYEQYF. In nucleotides, the CDR3 is TGCGCCAGCAGCCACGTCGGACAGGGGGCTTCCTACGAGCAGTACTTC.

The rearrangement uses TRBV18 and TRBJ1-1; D unresolved. The CDR3 is 14 amino acids. The V and J ends lost 0 bases and 10 bases respectively, with 15 bases between them. Germline lookup yields CDR1 KGHSH and CDR2 LQKENI. The DNA of the CDR3 is TGTGCCAGCTCACCACCATCACAGCCTTCGAGAGCTTTCTTT. This codes for CASSPPSQPSRAFF.